Below are 18 T cell receptor beta chains sequenced from a single sample in a study of T cell responses to AZD1222 COVID-19 vaccine. Using immunoSEQ multiplex PCR, the repertoire was profiled, and TCRdb retains in-frame clones only, with some absent. The repertoire consists of 120,000 or so clones, with about 86% occurring once and the leading ten covering approximately 18%. The sequenced sample was peripheral blood, obtained 28 days after the second AZD1222 dose. Source of these receptors: an adult who received the AZD1222 COVID-19 vaccine.

This chain connects TRBV28 to TRBJ1-2; D possibly corresponds to TRBD1 (6 bases). The CDR3 spans 12 residues. Trimming cost V 6 bases and J 2 bases, with 7 bases left between them. The germline gives CDR1 MDHEN, CDR2 SYDVKM. The CDR3 coding sequence is TGTGCCAGCAGGGGGACAAACTATGGCTACACCTTC. Residues: CASRGTNYGYTF.

V and J are TRBV30 and TRBJ2-7; D possibly matches TRBD1 or TRBD2 (5 bases each). Germline CDR1 and CDR2: GTSNPN and SVGIG (reference sequence). The CDR3 spans 16 residues. Trimming removed 1 base from V and 2 bases from J, with 18 bases in between. The CDR3 sequence is CAWSALPRTGPYEQYF. As DNA, the CDR3 is TGTGCCTGGAGTGCACTACCTAGGACGGGACCCTACGAGCAGTACTTC.

The genes are TRBV19 and TRBJ1-1; the match to TRBD1 covers 7 bases. CDR1 is LNHDA, CDR2 SQIVND, per germline (reference sequence). The CDR3 length is 14 residues. V was pared by 9 bases and J by 6 bases, with 13 bases of the junction left unmatched. The CDR3 loop is CASRRQGGISEAFF. CDR3 nucleotide sequence: TGTGCCAGCCGTCGACAGGGAGGTATTTCTGAAGCTTTCTTT.

This chain links TRBV29-1 with TRBJ2-5; D is possibly TRBD1 or TRBD2 (6 bases each). CDR3 length equals 12 residues. V lost 6 bases, J lost 2 bases, and 10 bases lay in between. Germline V CDR1 and CDR2: SQVTM, ANQGSEA. CDR3 nucleotides: TGCAGCGTCCAAGGGGGGCAAGAGACCCAGTACTTC. It translates to CSVQGGQETQYF. The whole variable domain, filled in from reference TRBV29-1 and TRBJ2-5, reads SAVISQKPSRDICQRGTSLTIQCQVDSQVTMMFWYRQQPGQSLTLIATANQGSEATYESGFVIDKFPISRPNLTFSTLTVSNMSPEDSSIYLCSVQGGQETQYFGPGTRLLVL.

The rearrangement joins TRBV5-1 to TRBJ2-3; D gene unclear. Per germline, CDR1 SGHRS and CDR2 YFSETQ. Trimming took 4 bases from V and 2 from J, leaving 14 bases between them. This CDR3 is built from 15 residues. The CDR3 region has the DNA TGCGCCAGCAGCCTCACCGAGTGGTCCACAGATACGCAGTATTTT. Translated: CASSLTEWSTDTQYF.

The CDR3 sequence is CATSSAGRSRTDTQYF. The CDR3 DNA sequence: TGTGCCACCAGTTCAGCAGGGCGGTCTCGAACAGATACGCAGTATTTT. This rearrangement joins TRBV24-1 to TRBJ2-3, with D maybe TRBD1 (5 bases). This CDR3 is built from 16 residues. Trimming left V 6 bases short and J 3 bases short, with 18 bases between. Germline CDR1 is KGHDR and CDR2 is SFDVKD.

The genes are TRBV4-3 and TRBJ1-4; 7 nucleotides match TRBD1. Germline loops: CDR1 LGHNA, CDR2 YSLEER. There are 15 residues in the CDR3. With 4 bases clipped from V and 5 bases from J, the junction kept 7 bases outside the gene matches. The CDR3 DNA follows: TGCGCCAGCAGCCGTGGGACAGTTGAGAATGAAAAACTGTTTTTT. The encoded protein is CASSRGTVENEKLFF.

The V gene is TRBV29-1, the J gene TRBJ2-2; D gene ambiguous. CDR3 length: 12 residues. The V gene lost 3 bases and the J gene lost 5 bases, with 7 bases spanning the gap. Germline-derived CDR1 and CDR2 are SQVTM and ANQGSEA. The DNA for the CDR3 is TGCAGCGTTGATGGGGATACCGGGGAGCTGTTTTTT. Translating it yields CSVDGDTGELFF.

The chain has TRBV6-5 and TRBJ2-3; 9 bases are shared with TRBD1. The V segment lost 5 bases and the J segment 1 base; nucleotides outside the gene matches: 4. The CDR3 has 15 residues. Germline V CDR1 and CDR2: MNHEY, SVGAGI. The CDR3 region has the DNA TGTGCCAGCAGTCCACGGGACAGGGGCACAGATACGCAGTATTTT. This sequence encodes CASSPRDRGTDTQYF.

The chain carries TRBV12-3 or TRBV12-4 and TRBJ2-7; tentatively, D is TRBD2 (5 bases). The V end was cut by 3 bases, the J end by 3 bases, with 6 bases between. The CDR3 loop spans 12 amino acids. DNA for the CDR3: TGTGCCAGCAGTTTTGCGGGCTACGAGCAGTACTTC. As protein: CASSFAGYEQYF.

V and J are TRBV10-3 and TRBJ1-5; D unclear. Germline V gene sequence: CDR1 ENHRY, CDR2 SYGVKD. The V and J ends lost 2 bases and 6 bases respectively, with 5 bases between them. The CDR3 has 12 residues. The CDR3 sequence is CAISEGSQPQHF. The CDR3 nucleotides are TGTGCCATCAGTGAGGGGTCTCAGCCCCAGCATTTT.

This chain connects TRBV25-1 to TRBJ1-2, with 11 positions matching TRBD1. This CDR3 comprises 18 residues. The V gene's germline CDR1 is MGHDK and CDR2 SYGVNS. Trimming removed 0 bases from V and 7 bases from J; junction bases left unmatched: 13. CDR3 in DNA: TGTGCCAGCAGTGAATACTCGCTGGGACAGGGGGAATCGGTTGGCTACACCTTC. Its translation: CASSEYSLGQGESVGYTF.

The V call is TRBV15, the J call TRBJ1-5; TRBD1 is a possible D gene (5 bases). The CDR3 has 15 residues. Germline values: CDR1 LNHNV, CDR2 YYDKDF (reference sequence). The V end was cut by 1 base, the J end by 9 bases, with 16 bases between. The CDR3 region has the DNA TGTGCCACCAGCAGAGCCCGGGACGGGAGTTGGCCCCAGCATTTT. This gives the protein CATSRARDGSWPQHF.

V usage is TRBV10-3 and J usage is TRBJ2-7; 10 positions match TRBD1. The V segment lost 0 bases and the J segment 0 bases; nucleotides outside the gene matches: 8. This CDR3 spans 18 amino acids. The germline V gene encodes CDR1 ENHRY and CDR2 SYGVKD. The CDR3 loop reads CAISESYTGTGASYEQYF. CDR3 bases: TGTGCCATCAGTGAGTCTTATACCGGGACAGGGGCCTCCTACGAGCAGTACTTC.

This clone was seen once. CDR3 nucleotides: TGTGCCACCAGTGATACCCGACAGTCCCACGAGCAGTACTTC. It translates to CATSDTRQSHEQYF. J is TRBJ2-7 and V is TRBV24-1, with TRBD1 as a possible D gene (5 bases). CDR3 size: 14 residues. CDR1 and CDR2 from the germline V gene are KGHDR and SFDVKD. The V gene lost 3 bases and the J gene lost 5 bases, with 13 bases spanning the gap.

The chain couples TRBV4-3 to TRBJ2-7; 9 bases align to TRBD1. Germline CDR1 and CDR2: LGHNA and YSLEER. Trimming took 4 bases from V and 6 from J; bases not matched to a gene: 10. The CDR3 loop spans 15 amino acids. Here the CDR3 reads CASSLDGQGRSEQYF. The CDR3 DNA reads as TGCGCCAGCAGCCTAGATGGACAGGGGCGTAGCGAGCAGTACTTC.

V is TRBV5-1 and J is TRBJ2-7; D is unresolved. This CDR3 comprises 13 residues. From germline, CDR1 is SGHRS and CDR2 YFSETQ. Trimming stripped 1 base from V and 6 bases from J, with 11 bases between. DNA for the CDR3: TGCGCCAGCAGCTTGCCATCTAGTTTCGAGCAGTACTTC. Amino acids: CASSLPSSFEQYF.

The chain uses TRBV7-9 and TRBJ2-7, with a tentative D call TRBD1 (6 bases). From germline, CDR1 is SEHNR and CDR2 FQNEAQ (reference sequence). V was cut by 5 bases and J by 2 bases, with 10 bases left in between. The CDR3 is 13 residues long. The chain's CDR3 is CASSPRDTYEQYF. As DNA, the CDR3 is TGTGCCAGCAGCCCCCGGGACACCTACGAGCAGTACTTC.